A single sample is the source of the 17 T cell receptor beta chains below, sequenced in a study of blood T cell repertoires in COVID-19. Generated by immunoSEQ multiplex PCR, the TCRdb table keeps only in-frame clones and is missing some. The table shows 200,000 to 300,000 clones, with roughly 90% occurring only once. Sequencing input: peripheral blood. The receptors originated from a woman in her twenties or thirties with acute or convalescent COVID-19.

This chain uses TRBV5-1 with TRBJ1-5; TRBD1 is a possible D gene (6 bases). The V gene's germline CDR1 is SGHRS and CDR2 YFSETQ. This CDR3 region has 14 residues. V was clipped by 0 bases and J by 6 bases, with 10 bases between them. CDR3 sequence reads: CASSLAGDTQPQHF. CDR3 nucleotides: TGCGCCAGCAGCTTGGCTGGGGACACTCAGCCCCAGCATTTT.

The J gene is TRBJ1-6, the V gene TRBV3-1 (or the pseudogene TRBV3-2); 8 bases are shared with TRBD1. The length of the CDR3 is 19 residues. V was pared by 0 bases and J by 6 bases, with 13 bases of the junction left unmatched. Per germline, CDR1 LGHDT and CDR2 YNNKEL (reference sequence). DNA of the CDR3: TGTGCCAGCAGCCAAGATGGTGGCAGGGGGCTCCTAGGTAATTCACCCCTCCACTTT. It yields the protein CASSQDGGRGLLGNSPLHF.

The chain couples TRBV5-1 to TRBJ2-3, with 12 bases that match TRBD1. The CDR3 length is 17 residues. V was clipped by 1 base and J by 4 bases; unmatched bases: 7. Germline lookup yields CDR1 SGHRS and CDR2 YFSETQ. DNA for the CDR3: TGCGCCAGCAGCTTGTTAGGGACAGGGGGCGGGTCAGATACGCAGTATTTT. Its translation: CASSLLGTGGGSDTQYF.

The chain uses TRBV6-5 and TRBJ1-4; D is ambiguous. The CDR3 length is 14 residues. Per the germline V gene, CDR1 is MNHEY and CDR2 is SVGAGI. V dropped 4 bases and J dropped 8 bases, with 14 bases sitting between them. The DNA for the CDR3 is TGTGCCAGCAGTTCGCCGGGAAAAAGGGAAAAACTGTTTTTT. Its protein product is CASSSPGKREKLFF.

The V gene is TRBV29-1, the J gene TRBJ1-2; D remains unclear. The CDR3 runs to 13 residues. V lost 3 bases to trimming and J lost 7 bases, with 15 bases between them. Germline CDR1 is SQVTM and CDR2 is ANQGSEA. CDR3: CSVEIPETAGYTF. CDR3 sequence (DNA): TGCAGCGTTGAGATCCCGGAGACGGCTGGCTACACCTTC.

The chain uses TRBV19 and TRBJ1-2; 10 positions match TRBD1. This CDR3 has 16 residues. Germline-derived CDR1 and CDR2 are LNHDA and SQIVND (reference sequence). Trimming at V came to 4 bases and at J to 2 bases, leaving 7 bases not matched to a gene. CDR3 DNA sequence: TGTGCCAGTAGTACCCGGGGACAGGGGAAAAACTATGGCTACACCTTC. Amino acid sequence: CASSTRGQGKNYGYTF.

CDR3 DNA: TGTGCCAGCAGCGTACAGGGGGCCCCCTACGAGCAGTACTTC. It translates to CASSVQGAPYEQYF. This chain joins TRBV5-4 and TRBJ2-7; 9 bases agree with TRBD1. Trimming removed 4 bases from V and 2 bases from J; junction bases left unmatched: 4. The germline gives CDR1 SGHNT, CDR2 YYREEE (reference sequence). CDR3 length equals 14 residues.

The genes are TRBV7-9 and TRBJ2-1, with a possible D match to TRBD1 (5 bases). In germline, CDR1 is SEHNR, CDR2 FQNEAQ (reference sequence). The CDR3 covers 15 residues. V was cut by 5 bases and J by 9 bases, with 20 bases left in between. The CDR3 DNA reads as TGTGCCAGCAGCCAGCTGGGTCAGTTGGGGCGTGAGCAGTTCTTC. Translation: CASSQLGQLGREQFF.

This clone occurred once. The chain couples TRBV3-1 (or the pseudogene TRBV3-2) to TRBJ1-2, with D possibly being TRBD1 (6 bases). With 0 bases removed from V and 2 bases from J, the gap between germline ends came to 10 bases. CDR3 length: 15 amino acids. The germline gives CDR1 LGHDT, CDR2 YNNKEL (reference sequence). The DNA for the CDR3 is TGTGCCAGCAGCCAAGATGGGGGACAAAACTATGGCTACACCTTC. Protein: CASSQDGGQNYGYTF.

This chain links TRBV19 with TRBJ1-5; D gene uncertain. V gave up 4 bases and J gave up 0 bases, with 19 bases separating them. The germline CDR1 and CDR2 sequences are LNHDA and SQIVND (reference sequence). This CDR3 spans 18 amino acids. CDR3 sequence (DNA): TGTGCCAGTAGTACCCGGGGAGGGATAAACTATAGCAATCAGCCCCAGCATTTT. Translated, it gives CASSTRGGINYSNQPQHF.

This chain uses TRBV2 with TRBJ2-7; 10 bases fit TRBD2. The germline CDR1 and CDR2 sequences are SNHLY and FYNNEI. CDR3 length: 15 residues. The junction had 4 bases not matched to a gene; V was cut back by 3 bases and J by 2 bases. The CDR3 spells CASSDPSGGPYEQYF. DNA for the CDR3: TGTGCCAGCAGTGATCCTAGCGGGGGCCCCTACGAGCAGTACTTC.

V gene TRBV5-4 combines with J gene TRBJ2-7, with 8 bases fitting TRBD2. The germline gives CDR1 SGHNT, CDR2 YYREEE (reference sequence). The CDR3 runs to 14 residues. After removal of 5 bases from V and 6 bases from J, the junction contained 10 bases not matched to a gene. CDR3 sequence: CASRDTGGPLEQYF. The CDR3 bases are TGTGCCAGCAGAGACACGGGAGGGCCCCTCGAGCAGTACTTC.

This chain links TRBV18 with TRBJ2-1; D gene unclear. Germline values: CDR1 KGHSH, CDR2 LQKENI. This CDR3 is built from 12 residues. V lost 5 bases to trimming and J lost 6 bases, with 8 bases between them. The chain's CDR3 is CASSSVVNEQFF. CDR3 in DNA: TGTGCCAGCTCATCAGTGGTCAATGAGCAGTTCTTC.

This chain connects TRBV5-1 to TRBJ2-7, with TRBD2 matching over 10 bases. The CDR3 extends over 15 amino acids. In germline, CDR1 is SGHRS, CDR2 YFSETQ. After removal of 0 bases from V and 4 bases from J, the junction contained 4 bases not matched to a gene. DNA for the CDR3: TGCGCCAGCAGCTTGGACACTAGCGGGATATACGAGCAGTACTTC. Protein product: CASSLDTSGIYEQYF.

This rearrangement joins TRBV3-1 (or the pseudogene TRBV3-2) to TRBJ2-5; 10 nucleotides align to TRBD2. The CDR3 has 15 amino acids. The V gene end was trimmed by 4 bases and the J gene end by 4 bases; junction bases not matched to a gene: 6. Germline CDR1 LGHDT, CDR2 YNNKEL (reference sequence). The CDR3 sequence: CASSLYSGRIETQYF. CDR3 in DNA: TGTGCCAGCAGCCTATATAGCGGGAGGATAGAGACCCAGTACTTC.

This rearrangement joins TRBV4-2 to TRBJ2-7; perhaps TRBD2 as D (5 bases). Trimming took 0 bases from V and 6 from J, leaving 15 bases between them. The CDR3 length is 15 residues. Germline loops: CDR1 LGHNA, CDR2 YNFKEQ. The CDR3 DNA reads as TGTGCCAGCAGCCAAGAGTCTGGGGTACGGGGCGAGCAGTACTTC. It translates to CASSQESGVRGEQYF.

The rearrangement uses TRBV9 and TRBJ1-3; 10 bases agree with TRBD1. Germline assignment: CDR1 SGDLS and CDR2 YYNGEE. The CDR3 sequence is 17 residues long. The V segment lost 0 bases and the J segment 6 bases; nucleotides outside the gene matches: 9. The CDR3 bases are TGTGCCAGCAGCGTAGTTGGTTTGGGGACAGGGGAAAACACCATATATTTT. This sequence encodes CASSVVGLGTGENTIYF.